The 21 T cell receptor beta chains below come from one sample, sequenced in a study of blood T cell repertoires in COVID-19 (dated by TCRdb to about 2020). Libraries came from the immunoSEQ multiplex PCR assay. Imported from immuneACCESS, the table was reduced by TCRdb to in-frame sequences with V and J called. These copies leave out some clones; in studies compared against another copy, an unresolved V gene accounts for under half, and the cause of the remainder is not known. Across this sample there are roughly 45,000 clones, with roughly 90% seen only once. Together, the top ten hold about 0.36% of the sample. The sample was peripheral blood. These receptors all stem from a human donor in a cohort sampled during active COVID-19.

CDR3 DNA sequence: TGTGCCAGCAGCGGGGTGCGGAGGGGGCCCTACTCCTACGAGCAGTACTTC. As protein: CASSGVRRGPYSYEQYF. V usage is TRBV21-1 and J usage is TRBJ2-7; TRBD1 is the table's D call, not checked against the DNA. TRBV21-1 is labeled a pseudogene. CDR3 length: 17 residues.

The chain employs TRBV5-6 and TRBJ1-2; D not resolved. Germline loops: CDR1 SGHDT, CDR2 YYEEEE. The CDR3 is 13 residues long. The V end was cut by 3 bases, the J end by 8 bases, with 14 bases between. CDR3 residues: CASSYQSTRGYTF. CDR3 DNA sequence: TGTGCCAGCAGCTACCAAAGTACCCGGGGCTACACCTTC.

The chain carries TRBV10-2 and TRBJ1-2, with D unresolved. V was clipped by 2 bases and J by 8 bases, with 9 bases between them. The CDR3 consists of 12 residues. Germline CDR1 WSHSY, CDR2 SAAADI. CDR3 protein: CASSEAAGGYTF. CDR3 DNA: TGCGCCAGCAGTGAGGCAGCGGGAGGCTACACCTTC.

This clone has more than one count but fewer than ten. The J gene is TRBJ1-2, the V gene TRBV2, with D perhaps matching TRBD1 (6 bases). V gave up 5 bases and J gave up 2 bases, with 15 bases separating them. This CDR3 comprises 15 residues. The V gene's germline CDR1 is SNHLY and CDR2 FYNNEI. This CDR3 is CASSYLTGVNYGYTF. The CDR3 DNA follows: TGTGCCAGCAGTTACTTGACAGGAGTCAACTATGGCTACACCTTC.

V gene TRBV11-2 combines with J gene TRBJ2-1; D may be TRBD1 (5 bases). V gave up 0 bases and J gave up 8 bases, with 11 bases separating them. CDR1 is SGHAT and CDR2 is FQNNGV in the germline V gene. The CDR3 consists of 14 residues. CDR3 DNA: TGTGCCAGCAGCTTAGAAACAGGTCCCGATGAGCAGTTCTTC. Its translation is CASSLETGPDEQFF.

The chain is built from TRBV18 and TRBJ2-7; TRBD1 matches at 8 bases. The CDR3 has 16 residues. Germline-derived CDR1 and CDR2 are KGHSH and LQKENI. V was pared by 3 bases and J by 1 base, with 8 bases of the junction left unmatched. CDR3 loop: CASSPRGQGDSYEQYF. For the CDR3, the DNA is TGTGCCAGCTCACCCCGAGGACAGGGCGATTCCTACGAGCAGTACTTC.

This clone showed up just once. The chain combines TRBV7-9 with TRBJ1-1; D unclear. V lost 5 bases and J 3 bases, leaving 13 bases between the germline ends. Germline V lookup: CDR1 SEHNR, CDR2 FQNEAQ (reference sequence). CDR3 size: 14 residues. In DNA form, the CDR3 reads TGTGCCAGCAGCCCGGGATGGGGTCACACTGAAGCTTTCTTT. This sequence encodes CASSPGWGHTEAFF.

The chain combines TRBV12-3 or TRBV12-4 with TRBJ1-5; D not certain. The V end lost 7 bases, the J end lost 5 bases, and 12 bases lay between the germline ends. This CDR3 is built from 13 residues. The chain's CDR3 is CASTSSVDQPQHF. Written as DNA, the CDR3 is TGTGCCAGCACTTCTTCAGTGGATCAGCCCCAGCATTTT.

This clone was seen only once. This chain links TRBV4-3 with TRBJ1-1; D not certain. Trimming removed 4 bases from V and 8 bases from J, with 14 bases in between. The CDR3 loop spans 13 amino acids. Germline loops: CDR1 LGHNA, CDR2 YSLEER. The CDR3 protein is CASSPDTQVEAFF. CDR3 coding DNA: TGCGCCAGCAGCCCCGATACTCAGGTCGAAGCTTTCTTT.

The genes are TRBV27 and TRBJ1-6, with TRBD1 as a possible D gene (5 bases). Germline CDR1 and CDR2: MNHEY and SMNVEV (reference sequence). This CDR3 region has 15 residues. The V gene lost 2 bases and the J gene lost 9 bases, with 14 bases spanning the gap. The CDR3 nucleotides read TGTGCCAGCAGTTTAGGCTGGGGGGTGAGTTCACCCCTCCACTTT. The encoded protein is CASSLGWGVSSPLHF.

V gene TRBV9 combines with J gene TRBJ2-7, with 8 positions matching TRBD2. The CDR3 consists of 14 residues. Trimming at V came to 4 bases and at J to 3 bases, leaving 6 bases not matched to a gene. Germline loops: CDR1 SGDLS, CDR2 YYNGEE. The CDR3 sequence: CASSTLGGDYEQYF. CDR3 sequence (DNA): TGTGCCAGCAGCACCCTCGGGGGGGACTACGAGCAGTACTTC. Full variable domain (outside the CDR3, taken from reference TRBV9 and TRBJ2-7): DSGVTQTPKHLITATGQRVTLRCSPRSGDLSVYWYQQSLDQGLQFLIQYYNGEERAKGNILERFSAQQFPDLHSELNLSSLELGDSALYFCASSTLGGDYEQYFGPGTRLTVT.

J is TRBJ1-2 and V is TRBV2; TRBD1 matches 11 bases. Germline assignment: CDR1 SNHLY and CDR2 FYNNEI. The CDR3 totals 16 residues. V trimming: 6 bases; J trimming: 3 bases; junction bases outside the gene matches: 9. The CDR3 nucleotides are TGTGCCAGCAGCCAAAGCTGGACAGGGGGCGACTATGGCTACACCTTC. It translates to CASSQSWTGGDYGYTF.

The gene calls are TRBV6-1 and TRBJ1-1, with a possible D match to TRBD1 (6 bases). The CDR3 is made up of 16 amino acids. The V gene's germline CDR1 is MNHNS and CDR2 SASEGT. V shed 3 bases and J shed 1 base, with 15 bases lying between them. CDR3 DNA: TGTGCCAGCAGTGAGACCAACAGGGCGGCGAACACTGAAGCTTTCTTT. This translates into CASSETNRAANTEAFF.

J is TRBJ1-1 and V is TRBV7-9; weak D call: TRBD1 (5 bases). Trimming took 0 bases from V and 3 from J, leaving 8 bases between them. The CDR3 is 14 residues long. Per germline, CDR1 SEHNR and CDR2 FQNEAQ (reference sequence). The CDR3 DNA sequence: TGTGCCAGCAGCTTAGCGGGGGGACACACTGAAGCTTTCTTT. Translating gives CASSLAGGHTEAFF. The full variable domain, its missing parts supplied by reference TRBV7-9 and TRBJ1-1, is DTGVSQNPRHKITKRGQNVTFRCDPISEHNRLYWYRQTLGQGPEFLTYFQNEAQLEKSRLLSDRFSAERPKGSFSTLEIQRTEQGDSAMYLCASSLAGGHTEAFFGQGTRLTVV.

The chain joins TRBV7-2 to TRBJ2-7; 7 bases match TRBD2. V lost 5 bases, J lost 5 bases, and 12 bases stayed unmatched. Germline V gene lookup returns CDR1 SGHTA and CDR2 FQGNSA. The CDR3 is 15 amino acids. The CDR3 loop reads CASSPGGTPSHEQYF. In nucleotides, the CDR3 is TGTGCCAGCAGCCCCGGGGGGACCCCTTCCCACGAGCAGTACTTC. Full variable domain (remainder filled in from reference TRBV7-2 and TRBJ2-7): GAGVSQSPSNKVTEKGKDVELRCDPISGHTALYWYRQSLGQGLEFLIYFQGNSAPDKSGLPSDRFSAERTGGSVSTLTIQRTQQEDSAVYLCASSPGGTPSHEQYFGPGTRLTVT.

The chain couples TRBV7-7 to TRBJ1-1; D remains unclear. The CDR3 extends over 13 amino acids. Germline lookup yields CDR1 SSHAT and CDR2 FNYEAQ (reference sequence). Trimming removed 1 base at V and 5 bases at J, with 8 bases between. The CDR3 DNA follows: TGTGCCAGCAGCTTAGAATTCCAAACTGAAGCTTTCTTT. This encodes CASSLEFQTEAFF.

This clone was counted once. The gene calls are TRBV7-2 and TRBJ1-4, with a weak D call TRBD1 (5 bases). Trimming left V 6 bases short and J 0 bases short, with 8 bases between. The germline V gene has CDR1 SGHTA and CDR2 FQGNSA. The CDR3 loop spans 14 amino acids. The CDR3 here is CASRPTATNEKLFF. The CDR3 bases are TGTGCCAGCAGACCGACAGCAACTAATGAAAAACTGTTTTTT.

In its sample, this clone was seen once. This rearrangement joins TRBV20-1 to TRBJ2-1, with 13 bases fitting TRBD2. Germline assignment: CDR1 DFQATT and CDR2 SNEGSKA (reference sequence). CDR3 size: 15 residues. V dropped 3 bases and J dropped 4; count of bases not matched to a gene: 3. The CDR3 DNA follows: TGCAGTGCTAGTACTAGCGGGGGGGGGTACAATGAGCAGTTCTTC. Translated, it gives CSASTSGGGYNEQFF.

The chain is built from TRBV7-2 and TRBJ1-2, with D perhaps TRBD1 (6 bases). Trimming left V 5 bases short and J 9 bases short, with 10 bases between. This CDR3 has 11 residues. Looked up from germline, CDR1 is SGHTA and CDR2 is FQGNSA. CDR3 nucleotide sequence: TGTGCCAGCAGCCGACAGGAGAGCTACACCTTC. It encodes CASSRQESYTF.

The genes are TRBV5-1 and TRBJ2-5, with TRBD1 matching 7 bases. The V gene's germline CDR1 is SGHRS and CDR2 YFSETQ. The CDR3 has 14 amino acids. J lost 2 bases, V lost 2 bases, and 3 bases had no gene match. CDR3 in DNA: TGCGCCAGCAGCTTACAGGGGTGGCAAGAGACCCAGTACTTC. Translation: CASSLQGWQETQYF.

This clone was observed a few times. The chain couples TRBV5-1 to TRBJ2-7; D unclear. CDR1 is SGHRS, CDR2 YFSETQ, per germline. The CDR3 contains 12 residues. Trimming shortened V by 2 bases and J by 2 bases, and 5 bases separated the two germline ends. CDR3 residues: CASSFDTYEQYF. CDR3 sequence (DNA): TGCGCCAGCAGCTTCGACACCTACGAGCAGTACTTC.